Listed here are 6 T cell receptor beta chains from one sample, sequenced in a study of blood T cell repertoires in COVID-19. The table came from immunoSEQ multiplex PCR; TCRdb's copy has only in-frame clones and leaves some out. The sample consists of about 160,000 clones, around 80% of them appearing once. Sample: peripheral blood. These receptors came from a woman of 80 years or more with active or convalescent COVID-19.

There are a few counts of this clone. V is TRBV19 and J is TRBJ1-3; TRBD1 aligns across 8 bases. V was pared by 5 bases and J by 1 base, with 4 bases of the junction left unmatched. Germline V gene sequence: CDR1 LNHDA, CDR2 SQIVND (reference sequence). The CDR3 runs 15 residues. The CDR3 protein is CASSPTGGSGNTIYF. In DNA, the CDR3 is TGTGCCAGTAGTCCTACAGGGGGTTCTGGAAACACCATATATTTT.

This chain uses TRBV6-2 or TRBV6-3 with TRBJ2-1, with TRBD2 matching 9 bases. The CDR3 runs 13 residues. V shed 2 bases, J shed 15 bases, and the junction held 8 bases outside the gene matches. CDR1 is MNHEY, CDR2 SVGEGT, per germline. The CDR3 nucleotides are TGTGCCAGCAGTTACAAGGCTAGCGGGGTGTCGTTCTTC. Translated: CASSYKASGVSFF.

This chain connects TRBV7-3 to TRBJ1-6; D might be TRBD1 (6 bases). V lost 5 bases, J lost 9 bases, and 17 bases lay in between. This CDR3 contains 15 residues. Germline CDR1 is SGHTA and CDR2 is FQGTGA. The CDR3 nucleotides are TGTGCCAGCAGCGCCGCGGGGGGCGTCCGTTCACCCCTCCACTTT. This encodes CASSAAGGVRSPLHF.

V gene TRBV9 combines with J gene TRBJ1-3; tentatively, D is TRBD1 (5 bases). This CDR3 has 16 residues. The V and J ends lost 3 bases and 4 bases respectively, with 17 bases between them. The germline CDR1 and CDR2 sequences are SGDLS and YYNGEE. CDR3 in amino acids: CASSGPSWQGGNTIYF. DNA of the CDR3: TGTGCCAGCAGCGGCCCATCATGGCAGGGAGGAAACACCATATATTTT.

The V and J genes are TRBV9 and TRBJ2-7; 9 bases fit TRBD2. The V and J ends lost 0 bases and 2 bases, in that order; junction bases with no gene match: 3. Germline assignment: CDR1 SGDLS and CDR2 YYNGEE. There are 15 residues in the CDR3. DNA of the CDR3: TGTGCCAGCAGCGTAGCCCTAGCGGGGCCCTACGAGCAGTACTTC. It yields the protein CASSVALAGPYEQYF.

The sample holds a few counts of this clone. This chain links TRBV6-2 or TRBV6-3 with TRBJ1-2, with D uncertain. V gave up 7 bases and J gave up 1 base, with 16 bases separating them. The CDR3 covers 15 residues. Per germline, CDR1 MNHEY and CDR2 SVGEGT. CDR3 loop: CASTPLASFNYGYTF. The CDR3 nucleotides read TGTGCCAGCACCCCCTTGGCAAGTTTTAACTATGGCTACACCTTC.